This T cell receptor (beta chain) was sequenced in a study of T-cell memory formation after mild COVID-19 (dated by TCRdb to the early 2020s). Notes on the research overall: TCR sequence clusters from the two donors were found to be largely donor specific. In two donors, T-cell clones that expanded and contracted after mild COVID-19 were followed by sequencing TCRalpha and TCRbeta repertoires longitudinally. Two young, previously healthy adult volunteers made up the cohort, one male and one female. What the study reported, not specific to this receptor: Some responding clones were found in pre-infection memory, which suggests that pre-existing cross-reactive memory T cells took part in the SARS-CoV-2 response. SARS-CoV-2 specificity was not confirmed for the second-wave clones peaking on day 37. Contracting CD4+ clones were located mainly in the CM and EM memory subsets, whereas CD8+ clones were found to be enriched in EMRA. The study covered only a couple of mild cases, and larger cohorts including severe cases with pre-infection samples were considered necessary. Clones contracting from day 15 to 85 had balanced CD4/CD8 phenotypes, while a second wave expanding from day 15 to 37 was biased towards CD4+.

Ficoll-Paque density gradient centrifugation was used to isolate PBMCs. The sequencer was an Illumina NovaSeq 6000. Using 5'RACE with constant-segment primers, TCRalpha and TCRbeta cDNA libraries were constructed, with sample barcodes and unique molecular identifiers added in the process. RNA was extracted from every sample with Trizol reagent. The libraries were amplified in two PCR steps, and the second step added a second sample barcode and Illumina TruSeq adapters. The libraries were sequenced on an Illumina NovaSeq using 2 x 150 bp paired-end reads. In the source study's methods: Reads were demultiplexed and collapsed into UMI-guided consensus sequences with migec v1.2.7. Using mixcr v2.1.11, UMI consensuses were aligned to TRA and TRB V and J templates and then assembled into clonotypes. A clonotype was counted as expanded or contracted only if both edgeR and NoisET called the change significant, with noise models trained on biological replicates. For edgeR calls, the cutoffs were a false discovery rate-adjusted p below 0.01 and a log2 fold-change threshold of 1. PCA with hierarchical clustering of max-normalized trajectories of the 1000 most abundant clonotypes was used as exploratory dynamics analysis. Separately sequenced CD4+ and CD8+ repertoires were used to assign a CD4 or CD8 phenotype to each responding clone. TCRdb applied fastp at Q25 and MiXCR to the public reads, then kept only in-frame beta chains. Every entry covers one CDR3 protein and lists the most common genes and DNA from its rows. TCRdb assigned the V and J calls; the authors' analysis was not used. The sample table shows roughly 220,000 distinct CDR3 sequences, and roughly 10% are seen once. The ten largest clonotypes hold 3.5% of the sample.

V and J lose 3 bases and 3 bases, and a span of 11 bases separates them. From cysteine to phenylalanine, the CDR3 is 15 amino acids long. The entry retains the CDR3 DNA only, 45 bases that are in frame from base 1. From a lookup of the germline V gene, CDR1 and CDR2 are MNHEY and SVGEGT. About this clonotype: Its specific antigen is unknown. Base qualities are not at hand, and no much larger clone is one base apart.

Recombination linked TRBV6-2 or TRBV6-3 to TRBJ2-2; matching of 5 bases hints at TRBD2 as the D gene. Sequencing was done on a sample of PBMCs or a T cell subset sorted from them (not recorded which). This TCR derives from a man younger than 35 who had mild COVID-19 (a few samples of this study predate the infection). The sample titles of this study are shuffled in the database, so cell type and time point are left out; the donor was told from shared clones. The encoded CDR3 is CASSYIAADTGELFF. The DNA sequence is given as TGTGCCAGCAGTTATATAGCAGCGGACACCGGGGAGCTGTTTTTT.